This T cell receptor (beta chain) was recorded in a study of cytomegalovirus exposure and HLA in healthy donors. Researchers ran the PCR with 60 Vbeta and 13 Jbeta primers. Here immunoSEQ multiplex PCR was the method, and the copy in TCRdb shows in-frame clones only, minus some. The repertoire has approximately 70,000 clones, roughly 79% of them found once; the top ten carry approximately 5.8%. Remarks on this clone: What it recognizes is unknown.

Broader study findings: Solely CMV serostatus was available to characterize immune exposure.

Germline loops: CDR1 MNHNY, CDR2 SVGAGI (reference sequence). The germline V and J ends were trimmed by 0 bases and 8 bases, with 13 bases remaining between them. The CDR3 has 15 amino acids. This clonotype was sampled from a man aged 45-65 years in good health and CMV-seronegative. Sample: PBMCs. The chain recombines TRBV6-6 with TRBJ1-4, with a possible D match to TRBD1 (6 bases). The CDR3 reads CASSYSRGAGEKLFF. CDR3 nucleotide sequence: TGTGCCAGCAGTTACTCTCGGGGGGCAGGGGAAAAACTGTTTTTT.